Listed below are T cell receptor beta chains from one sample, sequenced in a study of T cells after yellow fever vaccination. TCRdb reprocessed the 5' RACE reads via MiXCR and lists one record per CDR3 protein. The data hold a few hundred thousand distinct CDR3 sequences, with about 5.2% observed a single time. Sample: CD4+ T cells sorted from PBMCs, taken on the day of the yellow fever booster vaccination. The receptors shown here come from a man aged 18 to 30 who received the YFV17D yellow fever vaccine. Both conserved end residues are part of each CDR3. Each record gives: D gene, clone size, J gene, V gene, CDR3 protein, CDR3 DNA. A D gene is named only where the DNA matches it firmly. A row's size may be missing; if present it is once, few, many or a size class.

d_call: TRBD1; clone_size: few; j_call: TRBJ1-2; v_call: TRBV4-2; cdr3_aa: CASGKQGANYGYTF; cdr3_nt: TGTGCCAGCGGAAAACAGGGGGCGAACTATGGCTACACCTTC
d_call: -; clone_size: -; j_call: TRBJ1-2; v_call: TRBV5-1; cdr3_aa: CASSLESAQVRGYTF; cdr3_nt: TGCGCCAGCAGCTTAGAAAGTGCTCAAGTCCGTGGCTACACCTTC
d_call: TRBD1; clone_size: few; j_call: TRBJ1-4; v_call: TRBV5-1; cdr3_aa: CASSPDRGREKLFF; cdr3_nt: TGCGCCAGCAGCCCGGACAGGGGGCGTGAAAAACTGTTTTTT
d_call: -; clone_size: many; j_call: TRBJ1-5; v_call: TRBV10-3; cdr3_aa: CAISVKDSNQPQHF; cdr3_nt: TGTGCCATCAGTGTCAAGGATAGCAATCAGCCCCAGCATTTT
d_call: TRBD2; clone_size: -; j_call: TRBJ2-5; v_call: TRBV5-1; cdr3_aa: CASSLLLAGSVETQYF; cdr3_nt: TGCGCCAGCAGCTTGTTACTAGCGGGGTCAGTAGAGACCCAGTACTTC
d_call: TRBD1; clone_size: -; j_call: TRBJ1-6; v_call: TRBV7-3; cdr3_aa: CASSLISTGESPLHF; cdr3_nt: TGTGCCAGCAGCTTAATTTCCACAGGGGAATCACCCCTCCACTTT
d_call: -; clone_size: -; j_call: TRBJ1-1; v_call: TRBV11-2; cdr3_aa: CASSAFAGVWAEAFF; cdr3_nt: TGTGCCAGCAGCGCGTTTGCAGGGGTCTGGGCTGAAGCTTTCTTT
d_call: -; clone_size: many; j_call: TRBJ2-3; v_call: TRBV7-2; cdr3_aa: CASSRLITDTQYF; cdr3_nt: TGTGCCAGCAGCCGTCTCATCACAGATACGCAGTATTTT
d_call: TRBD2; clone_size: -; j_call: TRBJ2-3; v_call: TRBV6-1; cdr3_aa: CASSELAGGDTQYF; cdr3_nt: TGTGCCAGCAGTGAATTGGCGGGGGGCGATACGCAGTATTTT
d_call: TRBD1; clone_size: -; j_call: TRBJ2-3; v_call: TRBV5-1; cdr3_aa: CASSWGTGAITDTQYF; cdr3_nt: TGCGCCAGCAGCTGGGGGACAGGGGCGATCACAGATACGCAGTATTTT
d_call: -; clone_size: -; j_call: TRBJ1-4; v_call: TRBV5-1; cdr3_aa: CASSLGAVVGEKLFF; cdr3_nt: TGCGCCAGCAGCTTGGGGGCAGTGGTGGGTGAAAAACTGTTTTTT
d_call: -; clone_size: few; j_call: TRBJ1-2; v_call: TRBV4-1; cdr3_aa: CASTPVGSNYGYTF; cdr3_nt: TGCGCCAGCACCCCCGTAGGGTCTAACTATGGCTACACCTTC
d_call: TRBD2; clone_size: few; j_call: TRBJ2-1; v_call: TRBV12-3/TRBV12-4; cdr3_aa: CASRRGAFSYNEQFF; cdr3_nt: TGTGCCAGCAGGCGGGGGGCCTTCTCCTACAATGAGCAGTTCTTC
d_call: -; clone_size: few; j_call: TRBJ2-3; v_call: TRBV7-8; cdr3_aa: CASSLAEGDTQYF; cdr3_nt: TGTGCCAGCAGCTTAGCGGAGGGAGATACGCAGTATTTT
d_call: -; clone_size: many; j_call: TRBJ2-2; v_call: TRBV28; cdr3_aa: CASGQSNTGELFF; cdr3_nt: TGTGCCAGCGGGCAGTCGAACACCGGGGAGCTGTTTTTT
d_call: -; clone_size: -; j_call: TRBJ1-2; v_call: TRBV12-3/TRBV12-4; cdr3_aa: CASMLHGANYGYTF; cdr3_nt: TGTGCCAGCATGCTCCACGGGGCTAACTATGGCTACACCTTC
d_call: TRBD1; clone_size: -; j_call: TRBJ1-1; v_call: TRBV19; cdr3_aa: CASSVRAGQGLNTEAFF; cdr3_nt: TGTGCCAGTAGTGTCCGCGCGGGACAGGGACTGAACACTGAAGCTTTCTTT
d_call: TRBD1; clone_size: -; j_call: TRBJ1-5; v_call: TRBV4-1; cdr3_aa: CASSQVEQGNQPQHF; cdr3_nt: TGCGCCAGCAGCCAAGTAGAACAGGGGAATCAGCCCCAGCATTTT
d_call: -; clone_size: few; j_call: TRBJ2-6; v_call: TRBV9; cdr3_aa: CASSGGSGIGANVLTF; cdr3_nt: TGTGCCAGCAGCGGAGGCTCCGGTATCGGGGCCAACGTCCTGACTTTC
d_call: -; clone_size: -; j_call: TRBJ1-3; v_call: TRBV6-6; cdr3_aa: CASSHRRARTGNTLYF; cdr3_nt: TGTGCCAGCAGCCACCGTAGAGCACGAACGGGAAACACCTTATATTTT
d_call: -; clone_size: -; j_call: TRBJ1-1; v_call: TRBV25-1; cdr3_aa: CASANPDSPIEAFF; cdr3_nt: TGTGCCAGCGCGAACCCGGACAGCCCGATTGAAGCTTTCTTT
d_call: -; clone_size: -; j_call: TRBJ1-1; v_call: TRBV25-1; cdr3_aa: CASSEWGGGGTEAFF; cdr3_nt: TGTGCCAGCAGTGAATGGGGAGGAGGAGGCACTGAAGCTTTCTTT
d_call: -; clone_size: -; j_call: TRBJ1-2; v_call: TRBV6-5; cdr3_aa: CASRPRVTGGYTF; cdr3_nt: TGTGCCAGCAGGCCCAGGGTTACTGGAGGCTACACCTTC
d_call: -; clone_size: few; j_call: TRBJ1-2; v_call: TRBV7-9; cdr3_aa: CASRRDYYGGYTF; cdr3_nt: TGTGCCAGCAGACGCGATTACTATGGAGGCTACACCTTC
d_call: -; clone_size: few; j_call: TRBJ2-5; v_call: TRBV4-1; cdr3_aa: CASSQTNRVETQYF; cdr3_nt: TGCGCCAGCAGCCAAACAAACAGGGTTGAGACCCAGTACTTC
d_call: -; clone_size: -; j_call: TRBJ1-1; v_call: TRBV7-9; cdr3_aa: CASSSRPGGTEAFF; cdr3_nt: TGTGCCAGCAGCTCCAGACCGGGGGGCACTGAAGCTTTCTTT
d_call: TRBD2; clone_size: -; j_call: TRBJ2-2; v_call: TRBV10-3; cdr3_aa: CAISLGGKRTTGELFF; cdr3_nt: TGTGCCATCAGTCTCGGGGGGAAGCGAACAACCGGGGAGCTGTTTTTT
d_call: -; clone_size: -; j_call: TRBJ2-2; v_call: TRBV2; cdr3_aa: CASRDSVSTGELFF; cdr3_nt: TGTGCCAGCAGGGACAGCGTTTCGACCGGGGAGCTGTTTTTT
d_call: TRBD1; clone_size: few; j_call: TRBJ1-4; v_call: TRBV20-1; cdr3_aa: CSAARDSSNEKLFF; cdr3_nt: TGCAGTGCCGCCCGGGACAGCTCTAATGAAAAACTGTTTTTT
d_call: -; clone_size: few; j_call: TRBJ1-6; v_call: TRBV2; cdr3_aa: CASSLEWNSPLHF; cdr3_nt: TGTGCCAGCAGCCTAGAATGGAATTCACCCCTCCACTTT
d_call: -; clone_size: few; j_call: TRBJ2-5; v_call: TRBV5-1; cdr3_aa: CASSLAPALSQETQYF; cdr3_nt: TGCGCCAGCAGCTTGGCCCCCGCGCTGAGCCAAGAGACCCAGTACTTC
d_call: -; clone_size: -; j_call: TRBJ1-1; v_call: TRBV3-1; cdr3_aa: CASSQRTEAFF; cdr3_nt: TGTGCCAGCAGCCAGAGAACTGAAGCTTTCTTT
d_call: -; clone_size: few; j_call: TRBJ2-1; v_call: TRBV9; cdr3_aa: CASSVARQTEQFF; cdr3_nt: TGTGCCAGCAGCGTAGCTAGGCAGACTGAGCAGTTCTTC
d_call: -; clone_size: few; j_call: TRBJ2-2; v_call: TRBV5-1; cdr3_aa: CASSLSGPANTGELFF; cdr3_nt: TGCGCCAGCAGCTTATCAGGCCCCGCGAACACCGGGGAGCTGTTTTTT
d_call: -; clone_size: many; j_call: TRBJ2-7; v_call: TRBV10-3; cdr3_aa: CAISEQRADYEQYF; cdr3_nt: TGTGCCATCAGTGAGCAGCGGGCGGACTACGAGCAGTACTTC
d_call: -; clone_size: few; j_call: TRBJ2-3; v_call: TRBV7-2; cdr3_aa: CASSLQHAADTQYF; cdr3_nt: TGTGCCAGCAGCTTACAGCATGCGGCAGATACGCAGTATTTT
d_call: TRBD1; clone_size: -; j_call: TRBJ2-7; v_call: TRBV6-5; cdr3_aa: CASTGPGQGRGEQYF; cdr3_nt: TGTGCCAGCACAGGACCGGGACAGGGCAGAGGCGAGCAGTACTTC
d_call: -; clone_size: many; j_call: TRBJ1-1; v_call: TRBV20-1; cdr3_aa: CSAARAGTEAFF; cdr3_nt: TGCAGTGCTGCCCGCGCCGGCACTGAAGCTTTCTTT
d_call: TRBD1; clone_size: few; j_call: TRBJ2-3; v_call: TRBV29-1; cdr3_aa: CSVPGGPTDTQYF; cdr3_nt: TGCAGCGTTCCAGGGGGCCCCACAGATACGCAGTATTTT
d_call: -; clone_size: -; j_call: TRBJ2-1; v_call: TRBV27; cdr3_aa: CASSLAGPGLDEQFF; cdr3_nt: TGTGCCAGCAGTTTAGCGGGACCAGGACTCGATGAGCAGTTCTTC
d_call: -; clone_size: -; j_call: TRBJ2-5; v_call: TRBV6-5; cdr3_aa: CASSYSLARETQYF; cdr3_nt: TGTGCCAGCAGTTACTCGCTCGCTCGAGAGACCCAGTACTTC